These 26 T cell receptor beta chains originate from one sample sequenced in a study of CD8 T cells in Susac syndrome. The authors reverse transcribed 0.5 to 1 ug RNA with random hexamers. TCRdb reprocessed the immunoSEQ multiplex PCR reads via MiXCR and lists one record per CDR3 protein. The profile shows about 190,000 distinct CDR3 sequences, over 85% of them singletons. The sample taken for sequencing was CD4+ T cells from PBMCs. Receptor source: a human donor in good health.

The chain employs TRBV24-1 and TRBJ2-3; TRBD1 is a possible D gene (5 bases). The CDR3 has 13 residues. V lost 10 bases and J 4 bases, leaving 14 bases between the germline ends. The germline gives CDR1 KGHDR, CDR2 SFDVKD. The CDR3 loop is CATGPPGSDTQYF. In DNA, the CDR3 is TGTGCCACGGGGCCTCCTGGGTCAGATACGCAGTATTTT.

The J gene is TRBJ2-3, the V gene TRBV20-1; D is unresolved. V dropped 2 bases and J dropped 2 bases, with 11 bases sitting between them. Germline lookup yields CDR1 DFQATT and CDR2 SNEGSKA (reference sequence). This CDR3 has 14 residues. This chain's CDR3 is CSARSSRNTDTQYF. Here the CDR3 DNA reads TGCAGTGCTAGATCCAGTCGCAACACAGATACGCAGTATTTT.

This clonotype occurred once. The CDR3: CASSGPGMRDSNGELFF. As DNA, the CDR3 is TGTGCCAGCAGTGGACCAGGCATGAGAGATTCTAACGGGGAGCTGTTTTTT. The rearrangement joins TRBV6-1 to TRBJ2-2; D not resolved. There are 17 residues in the CDR3. CDR1 MNHNS and CDR2 SASEGT come from the germline V gene. V lost 4 bases to trimming and J lost 7 bases, with 22 bases between them.

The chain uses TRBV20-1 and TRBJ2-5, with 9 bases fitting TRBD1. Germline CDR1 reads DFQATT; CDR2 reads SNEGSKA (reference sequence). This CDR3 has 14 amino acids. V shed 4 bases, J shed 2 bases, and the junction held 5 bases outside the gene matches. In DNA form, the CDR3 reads TGCAGTGCTACCGGGACAGGGACACAAGAGACCCAGTACTTC. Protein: CSATGTGTQETQYF.

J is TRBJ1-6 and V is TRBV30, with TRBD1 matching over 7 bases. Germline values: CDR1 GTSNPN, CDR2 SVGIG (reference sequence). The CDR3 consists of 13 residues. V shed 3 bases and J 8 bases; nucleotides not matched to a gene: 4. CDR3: CAWRPDRDSPLHF. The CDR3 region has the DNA TGTGCCTGGAGACCCGACAGGGATTCACCCCTCCACTTT.

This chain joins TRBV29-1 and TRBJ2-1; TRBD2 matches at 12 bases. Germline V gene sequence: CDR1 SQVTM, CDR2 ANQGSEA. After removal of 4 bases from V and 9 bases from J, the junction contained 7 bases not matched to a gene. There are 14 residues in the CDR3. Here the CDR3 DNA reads TGCAGCGTTGTTCTGACTAGCGGGGGCCGTGAGCAGTTCTTC. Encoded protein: CSVVLTSGGREQFF.

Here the CDR3 reads CASSDGQGPYEQYF. Here the CDR3 DNA reads TGTGCCAGCAGCGACGGACAGGGCCCCTACGAGCAGTACTTC. This rearrangement joins TRBV7-2 to TRBJ2-7, with 8 bases aligning to TRBD1. V trimming: 5 bases; J trimming: 2 bases; junction bases outside the gene matches: 5. The CDR3 consists of 14 residues. Germline V gene lookup returns CDR1 SGHTA and CDR2 FQGNSA.

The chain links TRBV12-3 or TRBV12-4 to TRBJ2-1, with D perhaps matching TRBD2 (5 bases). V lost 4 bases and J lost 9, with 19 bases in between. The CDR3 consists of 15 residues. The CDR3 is CASSSPPSLASEQFF. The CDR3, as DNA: TGTGCCAGCAGTTCCCCGCCCTCGCTAGCATCTGAGCAGTTCTTC.

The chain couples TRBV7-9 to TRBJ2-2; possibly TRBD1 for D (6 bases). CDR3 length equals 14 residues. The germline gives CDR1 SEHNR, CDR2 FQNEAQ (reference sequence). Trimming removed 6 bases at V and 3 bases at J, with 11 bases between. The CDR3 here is CASSNRVDTGELFF. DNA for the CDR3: TGTGCCAGCAGTAACAGGGTGGACACCGGGGAGCTGTTTTTT.

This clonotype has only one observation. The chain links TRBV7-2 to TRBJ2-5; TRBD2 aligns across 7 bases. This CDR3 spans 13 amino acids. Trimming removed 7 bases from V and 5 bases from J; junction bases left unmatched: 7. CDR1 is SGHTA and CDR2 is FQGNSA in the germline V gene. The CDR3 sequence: CASTALARETQYF. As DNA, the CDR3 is TGTGCCAGCACCGCACTAGCGCGGGAGACCCAGTACTTC.

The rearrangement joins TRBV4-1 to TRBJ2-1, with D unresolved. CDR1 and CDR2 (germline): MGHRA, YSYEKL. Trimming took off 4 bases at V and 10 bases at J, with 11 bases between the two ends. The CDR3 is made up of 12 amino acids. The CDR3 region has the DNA TGCGCCAGCAGCCCAATCGGATCGGAGCAGTTCTTC. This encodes CASSPIGSEQFF.

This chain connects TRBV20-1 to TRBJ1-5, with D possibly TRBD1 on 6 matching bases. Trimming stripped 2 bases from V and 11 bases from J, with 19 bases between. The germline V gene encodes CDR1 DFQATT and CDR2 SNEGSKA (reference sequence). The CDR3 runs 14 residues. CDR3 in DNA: TGCAGTGCTAGATTGACGGGAGCGAGGGGGGCCCAGCATTTT. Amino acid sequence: CSARLTGARGAQHF.

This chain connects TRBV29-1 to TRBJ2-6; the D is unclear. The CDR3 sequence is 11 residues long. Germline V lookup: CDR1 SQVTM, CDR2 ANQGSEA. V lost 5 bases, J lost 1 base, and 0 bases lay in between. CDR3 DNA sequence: TGCAGCGTTTCTGGGGCCAACGTCCTGACTTTC. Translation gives CSVSGANVLTF.

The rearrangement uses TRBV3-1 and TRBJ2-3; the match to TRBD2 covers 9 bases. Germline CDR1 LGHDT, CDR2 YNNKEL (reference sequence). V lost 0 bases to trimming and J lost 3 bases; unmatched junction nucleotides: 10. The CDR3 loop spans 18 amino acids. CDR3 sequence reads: CASSQDVTSGRGTDTQYF. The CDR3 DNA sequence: TGTGCCAGCAGCCAAGATGTGACTAGCGGCCGTGGGACAGATACGCAGTATTTT.

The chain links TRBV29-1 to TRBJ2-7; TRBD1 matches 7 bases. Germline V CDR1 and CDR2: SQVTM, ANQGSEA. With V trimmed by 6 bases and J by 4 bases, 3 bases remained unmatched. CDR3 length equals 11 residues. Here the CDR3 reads CSVLTGYEQYV. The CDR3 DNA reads TGCAGCGTCCTGACAGGGTACGAGCAGTACGTC.

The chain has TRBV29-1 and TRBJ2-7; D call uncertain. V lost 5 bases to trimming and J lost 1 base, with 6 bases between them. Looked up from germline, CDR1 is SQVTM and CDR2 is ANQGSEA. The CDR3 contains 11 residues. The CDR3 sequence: CSVSSSYEQYF. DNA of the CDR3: TGCAGCGTTTCAAGTTCCTACGAGCAGTACTTC.

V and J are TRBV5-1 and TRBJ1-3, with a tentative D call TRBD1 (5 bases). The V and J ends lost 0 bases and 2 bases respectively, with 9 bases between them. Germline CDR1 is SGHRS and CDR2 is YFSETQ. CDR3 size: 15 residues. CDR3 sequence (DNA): TGCGCCAGCAGCTTGGGACAGCTGACTGGAAACACCATATATTTT. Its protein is CASSLGQLTGNTIYF.

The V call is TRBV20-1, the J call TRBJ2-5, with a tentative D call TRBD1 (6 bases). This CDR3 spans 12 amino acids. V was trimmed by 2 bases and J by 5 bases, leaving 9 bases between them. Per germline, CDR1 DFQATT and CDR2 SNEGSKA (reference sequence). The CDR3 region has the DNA TGCAGTGCTAGACAGGGGCGGGAGACCCAGTACTTC. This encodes CSARQGRETQYF.

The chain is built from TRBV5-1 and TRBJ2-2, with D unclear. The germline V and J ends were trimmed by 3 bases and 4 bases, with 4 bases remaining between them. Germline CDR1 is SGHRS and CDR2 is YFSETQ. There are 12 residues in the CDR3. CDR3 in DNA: TGCGCCAGCAGCTGGGGCACCGGGGAGCTGTTTTTT. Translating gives CASSWGTGELFF.

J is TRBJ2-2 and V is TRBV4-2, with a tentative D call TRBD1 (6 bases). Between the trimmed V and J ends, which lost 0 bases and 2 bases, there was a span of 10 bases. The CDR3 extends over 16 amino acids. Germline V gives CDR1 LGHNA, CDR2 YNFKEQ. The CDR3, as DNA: TGTGCCAGCAGCCAAGACGTGGGACAAAACACCGGGGAGCTGTTTTTT. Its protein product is CASSQDVGQNTGELFF.

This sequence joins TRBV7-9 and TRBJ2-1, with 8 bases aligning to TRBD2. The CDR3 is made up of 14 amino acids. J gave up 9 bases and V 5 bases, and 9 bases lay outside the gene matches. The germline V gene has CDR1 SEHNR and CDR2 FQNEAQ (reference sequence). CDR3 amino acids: CASSPGSGRPEQFF. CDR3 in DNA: TGTGCCAGCAGCCCCGGGAGCGGGAGACCTGAGCAGTTCTTC.

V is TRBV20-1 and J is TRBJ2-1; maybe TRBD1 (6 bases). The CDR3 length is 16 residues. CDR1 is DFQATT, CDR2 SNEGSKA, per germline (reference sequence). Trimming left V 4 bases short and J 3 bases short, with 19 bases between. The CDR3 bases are TGCAGTGCTACCATAACAGGGTCCCGGGTCTACAATGAGCAGTTCTTC. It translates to CSATITGSRVYNEQFF.

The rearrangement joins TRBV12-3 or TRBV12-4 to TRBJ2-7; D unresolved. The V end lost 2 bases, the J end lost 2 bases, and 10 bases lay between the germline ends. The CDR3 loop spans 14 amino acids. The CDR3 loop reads CASSLRGVPYEQYF. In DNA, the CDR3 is TGTGCCAGCAGTTTAAGAGGAGTCCCCTACGAGCAGTACTTC.

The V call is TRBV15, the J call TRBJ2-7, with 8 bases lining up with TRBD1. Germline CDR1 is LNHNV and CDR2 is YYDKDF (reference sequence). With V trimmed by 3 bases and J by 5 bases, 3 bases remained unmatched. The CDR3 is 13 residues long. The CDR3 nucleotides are TGTGCCACCAGCAGGGACAGGGTCAACGAGCAGTACTTC. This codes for CATSRDRVNEQYF. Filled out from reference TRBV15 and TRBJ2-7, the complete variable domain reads DAMVIQNPRYQVTQFGKPVTLSCSQTLNHNVMYWYQQKSSQAPKLLFHYYDKDFNNEADTPDNFQSRRPNTSFCFLDIRSPGLGDTAMYLCATSRDRVNEQYFGPGTRLTVT.

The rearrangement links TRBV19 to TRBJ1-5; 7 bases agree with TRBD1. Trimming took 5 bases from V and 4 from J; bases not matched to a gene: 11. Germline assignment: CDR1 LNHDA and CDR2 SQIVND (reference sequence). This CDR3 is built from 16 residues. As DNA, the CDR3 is TGTGCCAGTAGTCCCGGAGACAGGGCTTCTAATCAGCCCCAGCATTTT. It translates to CASSPGDRASNQPQHF.

This CDR3 reads CASSQGARGHDYGYTF. As DNA, the CDR3 is TGTGCCAGCAGCCAAGGCGCCAGGGGGCACGACTATGGCTACACCTTC. The chain couples TRBV11-2 to TRBJ1-2; 8 nucleotides agree with TRBD1. Per germline, CDR1 SGHAT and CDR2 FQNNGV. J lost 3 bases, V lost 5 bases, and 11 bases had no gene match. The CDR3 has 16 amino acids.